The 23 T cell receptor beta chains given below trace back to one sample, sequenced in a study of patients and donors after allogeneic stem cell transplantation. One entry per CDR3 protein results from TCRdb running MiXCR on the RT-PCR reads. The sample has roughly 940,000 distinct CDR3 sequences, about a sixth seen once; the top ten hold around 6%. The sample taken for sequencing was blood, either unsorted or a sorted T cell fraction (not recorded which). All receptors come from a human donor who was either an allogeneic HSCT recipient or a stem cell or donor lymphocyte infusion donor (not recorded which). It is not recorded whose cells these are; they may come from a transplant donor.

Many counts were recorded for this clonotype. V is TRBV12-3 or TRBV12-4 and J is TRBJ2-1; D gene unclear. The ends were cut back, 8 bases at V and 0 bases at J, with 11 bases in the middle. CDR3 length equals 14 residues. In DNA, the CDR3 is TGTGCCAGCGGCGTCGGAAGCTCCTACAATGAGCAGTTCTTC. Translating gives CASGVGSSYNEQFF.

The V call is TRBV7-9, the J call TRBJ2-7; 8 nucleotides line up with TRBD1. The CDR3 has 16 residues. Per the germline V gene, CDR1 is SEHNR and CDR2 is FQNEAQ (reference sequence). The V segment lost 5 bases and the J segment 3 bases; nucleotides outside the gene matches: 12. CDR3 sequence: CASSQEARTGNYEQYF. DNA for the CDR3: TGTGCCAGCAGCCAGGAGGCCCGGACAGGGAACTACGAGCAGTACTTC.

The chain is built from TRBV29-1 and TRBJ2-7, with D maybe TRBD2 (5 bases). With 2 bases removed from V and 0 bases from J, the gap between germline ends came to 20 bases. The CDR3 covers 17 residues. Looked up from germline, CDR1 is SQVTM and CDR2 is ANQGSEA. The CDR3: CSVESNRLRDSSYEQYF. The CDR3 DNA reads as TGCAGCGTTGAATCAAATCGATTGAGGGATTCCTCCTACGAGCAGTACTTC.

This clonotype was recorded a few times. The chain has TRBV20-1 and TRBJ2-1; D tentatively fits TRBD1 or TRBD2 (5 bases each). Germline assignment: CDR1 DFQATT and CDR2 SNEGSKA (reference sequence). CDR3 length equals 15 residues. Deletions cut 0 bases from V and 2 bases from J, with 11 bases between. This chain's CDR3 is CSARDPEGTYNEQFF. In DNA form, the CDR3 reads TGCAGTGCTAGAGATCCTGAGGGGACCTACAATGAGCAGTTCTTC.

This clonotype was detected ten times or more. The chain carries TRBV28 and TRBJ1-2; no clear D gene. CDR1 MDHEN and CDR2 SYDVKM come from the germline V gene. Between the trimmed V and J ends, which lost 6 bases and 4 bases, there was a span of 9 bases. The CDR3 contains 12 residues. The CDR3 protein is CASSRTSYGYTF. CDR3 coding DNA: TGTGCCAGCAGCCGTACCTCCTATGGCTACACCTTC.

There are a few counts of this clonotype. The V call is TRBV4-3, the J call TRBJ1-3; 7 bases agree with TRBD1. Trimming took 1 base from V and 2 from J; bases not matched to a gene: 2. The CDR3 loop spans 15 amino acids. CDR1 LGHNA and CDR2 YSLEER come from the germline V gene. CDR3 nucleotides: TGCGCCAGCAGCCAAGTGGGGACAGCTGGAAACACCATATATTTT. Translating gives CASSQVGTAGNTIYF.

There are many counts of this clonotype. The genes are TRBV7-2 and TRBJ2-3; 9 bases agree with TRBD1. Germline V gene lookup returns CDR1 SGHTA and CDR2 FQGNSA. With 5 bases clipped from V and 3 bases from J, the junction kept 9 bases outside the gene matches. The CDR3 consists of 16 residues. The CDR3 loop is CASSVTGTGRTDTQYF. In nucleotides, the CDR3 is TGTGCCAGCAGCGTAACCGGGACAGGGAGGACAGATACGCAGTATTTT.

CDR3 region: CSALPSGTDTQYF. The CDR3 DNA reads as TGCAGTGCCCTCCCATCAGGCACAGATACGCAGTATTTT. The rearrangement joins TRBV20-1 to TRBJ2-3; D ambiguous. Germline V gene data show CDR1 as DFQATT and CDR2 as SNEGSKA (reference sequence). There are 13 residues in the CDR3. V dropped 6 bases and J dropped 1 base, with 11 bases sitting between them.

The J gene is TRBJ2-4, the V gene TRBV27; no definite D call. Germline values: CDR1 MNHEY, CDR2 SMNVEV (reference sequence). With 4 bases removed from V and 0 bases from J, the gap between germline ends came to 7 bases. This CDR3 is 14 amino acids long. The DNA of the CDR3 is TGTGCCAGCAGTTCAGCCCTAGCCAAAAACATTCAGTACTTC. As protein: CASSSALAKNIQYF.

The gene calls are TRBV7-2 and TRBJ2-7; D unresolved. V dropped 5 bases and J dropped 1 base, with 18 bases sitting between them. The CDR3 covers 16 residues. Germline V gene data show CDR1 as SGHTA and CDR2 as FQGNSA. The CDR3, as DNA: TGTGCCAGCAGCCCCCGTGCAGATCGTCGGTCCTACGAGCAGTACTTC. Translated: CASSPRADRRSYEQYF.

The chain links TRBV11-2 to TRBJ2-7, with D tentatively TRBD1 (6 bases). The CDR3 runs 14 residues. The V gene's germline CDR1 is SGHAT and CDR2 FQNNGV. The ends were cut back, 1 base at V and 6 bases at J, with 13 bases in the middle. In DNA form, the CDR3 reads TGTGCCAGCAGCTTAGGGCAGGGGTTAGGCGAGCAGTACTTC. This encodes CASSLGQGLGEQYF.

This clonotype showed up just a few times. The CDR3 nucleotides read TGTGCCAGCAGCCTCAACCAAGATACGCAGTATTTT. Its protein is CASSLNQDTQYF. The chain joins TRBV7-9 to TRBJ2-3; D unclear. Germline V gene lookup returns CDR1 SEHNR and CDR2 FQNEAQ (reference sequence). The CDR3 covers 12 residues. Trimming removed 5 bases from V and 5 bases from J, with 8 bases in between.

This clonotype was recorded a few times. This chain links TRBV12-3 or TRBV12-4 with TRBJ2-7, with 10 positions matching TRBD2. The length of the CDR3 is 15 residues. V shed 6 bases, J shed 5 bases, and the junction held 10 bases outside the gene matches. In nucleotides, the CDR3 is TGTGCCAGCAGGGATGCCGGGACTAGCGACGACGAGCAGTACTTC. Translating gives CASRDAGTSDDEQYF.

This chain joins TRBV6-5 and TRBJ1-1; D might be TRBD1 (5 bases). Deletions cut 2 bases from V and 6 bases from J, with 10 bases between. From germline, CDR1 is MNHEY and CDR2 SVGAGI. This CDR3 has 13 residues. In DNA, the CDR3 is TGTGCCAGCAGTTACCTCAGGGAATCTGAAGCTTTCTTT. This encodes CASSYLRESEAFF.

Only a few counts were recorded for this clonotype. V usage is TRBV18 and J usage is TRBJ2-1, with TRBD2 matching over 8 bases. Germline V CDR1 and CDR2: KGHSH, LQKENI. The ends lost 1 base at V and 8 bases at J; junction bases unmatched: 10. The CDR3 extends over 16 amino acids. CDR3 nucleotides: TGTGCCAGCTCACCACGGCGGGGGGCCTTCGTCGATGAGCAGTTCTTC. This sequence encodes CASSPRRGAFVDEQFF.

V and J are TRBV6-1 and TRBJ2-5, with TRBD1 identical over 7 bases. Germline assignment: CDR1 MNHNS and CDR2 SASEGT. This CDR3 is 17 amino acids long. V lost 6 bases, J lost 5 bases, and 18 bases stayed unmatched. The CDR3 spells CASRGKLGTALGETQYF. CDR3 bases: TGTGCCAGCAGGGGAAAATTAGGGACAGCACTGGGGGAGACCCAGTACTTC.

Remarks on this clonotype: One junction end disagrees with the germline gene, perhaps due to a read error. The rearrangement links TRBV12-3 or TRBV12-4 to TRBJ2-3, with 11 bases lining up with TRBD2. The CDR3 covers 14 residues. The CDR3 reads CASSLAGGWDTQYF. The CDR3, as DNA: TGTGCCAGCAGCTTAGCGGGAGGGTGGGATACGCAGTATTTT.

This clonotype occurred a few times. This chain uses TRBV11-2 with TRBJ2-7; no clear D gene. Trimming took 0 bases from V and 2 from J, leaving 11 bases between them. Germline V gene lookup returns CDR1 SGHAT and CDR2 FQNNGV. The CDR3 runs to 15 residues. CDR3 sequence (DNA): TGTGCCAGCAGCTTAGATATGGGGTTCGCCTACGAGCAGTACTTC. Translated: CASSLDMGFAYEQYF.

This clonotype was seen only a few times. Here the CDR3 reads CASRGDSSYTDTQYF. CDR3 nucleotides: TGTGCCAGCAGAGGGGACAGTTCCTACACAGATACGCAGTATTTT. J is TRBJ2-3 and V is TRBV21-1; the table's D call, TRBD1, was not checked against the DNA. TRBV21-1 constitutes a pseudogene. This CDR3 has 15 amino acids.

V is TRBV10-3 and J is TRBJ1-3, with 7 bases identical to TRBD1. CDR1 and CDR2 (germline): ENHRY, SYGVKD. V lost 7 bases, J lost 3 bases, and 6 bases stayed unmatched. The CDR3 has 14 amino acids. The CDR3 DNA follows: TGTGCCATCACCAGAGACAGGGATGGAAACACCATATATTTT. As protein: CAITRDRDGNTIYF.

This clonotype was seen a few times. The rearrangement uses TRBV24-1 and TRBJ1-1; D is ambiguous. Trimming pared 2 bases from V and 0 bases from J, leaving 3 bases between. The CDR3 spans 13 residues. The germline V gene has CDR1 KGHDR and CDR2 SFDVKD. CDR3 region: CATSDWVNTEAFF. The CDR3, as DNA: TGTGCCACCAGTGATTGGGTGAACACTGAAGCTTTCTTT.

The CDR3 nucleotides are TGTGCCAGCAGCAAGGGGACTAGCAGGACCTACAATGAGCAGTTCTTC. Translating it yields CASSKGTSRTYNEQFF. The V gene is TRBV5-4, the J gene TRBJ2-1; the match to TRBD2 covers 9 bases. The length of the CDR3 is 16 residues. Germline CDR1 and CDR2: SGHNT and YYREEE (reference sequence). V trimming: 4 bases; J trimming: 2 bases; junction bases outside the gene matches: 7.

The gene calls are TRBV5-1 and TRBJ2-3, with 12 bases fitting TRBD1. Germline CDR1 and CDR2: SGHRS and YFSETQ. The CDR3 runs to 18 residues. The ends lost 4 bases at V and 5 bases at J; junction bases unmatched: 14. The DNA of the CDR3 is TGCGCCAGCAGCACTGGGACAGGGGGCCTTCCCTGGCGAGATACGCAGTATTTT. Its translation is CASSTGTGGLPWRDTQYF. Full variable domain (outside the CDR3, taken from reference TRBV5-1 and TRBJ2-3): KAGVTQTPRYLIKTRGQQVTLSCSPISGHRSVSWYQQTPGQGLQFLFEYFSETQRNKGNFPGRFSGRQFSNSRSEMNVSTLELGDSALYLCASSTGTGGLPWRDTQYFGPGTRLTVL.